The clone carrying this T cell receptor (beta chain) was observed many times. The sample belongs to a study of T cells in Graves' hyperthyroidism and ophthalmopathy. It was RNA transcripts that yielded the amplified TCR beta CDR3 regions. A set of HTBI primers served as the primers for a first-round RT-PCR of the TCR CDR3. TCRdb itself ran the multiplex PCR reads through MiXCR, one entry per CDR3 protein. The sample holds fewer than 300,000 distinct CDR3 sequences, 25% to 30% seen once. CDR3 length equals 14 residues. The V segment lost 6 bases and the J segment 4 bases; nucleotides outside the gene matches: 9.

This chain joins TRBV12-3 or TRBV12-4 and TRBJ2-7, with 7 bases fitting TRBD1. This receptor was obtained from a man aged 35-49 years with Graves' hyperthyroidism that later progressed to Graves' ophthalmopathy. The sequenced sample consisted of blood. CDR3 loop: CASSPDRTLYEQYF. The CDR3 bases are TGTGCCAGCAGCCCGGACAGGACCCTTTACGAGCAGTACTTC.